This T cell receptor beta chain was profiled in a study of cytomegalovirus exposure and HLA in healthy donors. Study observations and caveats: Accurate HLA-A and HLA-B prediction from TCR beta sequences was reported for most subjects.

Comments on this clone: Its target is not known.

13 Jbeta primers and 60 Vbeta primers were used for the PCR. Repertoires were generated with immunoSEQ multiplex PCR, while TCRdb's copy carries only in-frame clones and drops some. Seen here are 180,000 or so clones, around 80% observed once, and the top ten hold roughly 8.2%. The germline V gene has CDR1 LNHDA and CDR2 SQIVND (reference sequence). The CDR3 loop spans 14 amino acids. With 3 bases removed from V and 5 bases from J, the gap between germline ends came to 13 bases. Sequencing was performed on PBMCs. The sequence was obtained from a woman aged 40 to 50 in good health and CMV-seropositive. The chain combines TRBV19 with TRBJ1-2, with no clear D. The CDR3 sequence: CASSIRGIQYGYTF. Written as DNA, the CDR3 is TGTGCCAGTAGTATCCGCGGGATTCAATATGGCTACACCTTC.